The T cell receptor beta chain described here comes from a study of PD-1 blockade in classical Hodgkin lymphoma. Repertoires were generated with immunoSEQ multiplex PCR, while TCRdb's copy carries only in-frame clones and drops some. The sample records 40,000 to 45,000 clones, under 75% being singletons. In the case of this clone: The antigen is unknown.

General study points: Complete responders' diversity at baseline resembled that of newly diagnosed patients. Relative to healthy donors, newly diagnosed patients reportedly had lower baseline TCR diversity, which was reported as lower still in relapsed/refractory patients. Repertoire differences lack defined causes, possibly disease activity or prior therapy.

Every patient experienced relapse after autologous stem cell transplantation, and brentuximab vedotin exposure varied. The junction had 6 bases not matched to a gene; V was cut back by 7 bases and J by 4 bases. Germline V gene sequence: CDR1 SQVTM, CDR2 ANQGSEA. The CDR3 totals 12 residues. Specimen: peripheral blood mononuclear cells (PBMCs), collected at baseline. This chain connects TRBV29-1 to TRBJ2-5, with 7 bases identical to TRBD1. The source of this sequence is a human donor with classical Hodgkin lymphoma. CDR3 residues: CSGLTGPETQYF. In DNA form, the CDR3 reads TGCAGCGGATTGACAGGGCCAGAGACCCAGTACTTC.